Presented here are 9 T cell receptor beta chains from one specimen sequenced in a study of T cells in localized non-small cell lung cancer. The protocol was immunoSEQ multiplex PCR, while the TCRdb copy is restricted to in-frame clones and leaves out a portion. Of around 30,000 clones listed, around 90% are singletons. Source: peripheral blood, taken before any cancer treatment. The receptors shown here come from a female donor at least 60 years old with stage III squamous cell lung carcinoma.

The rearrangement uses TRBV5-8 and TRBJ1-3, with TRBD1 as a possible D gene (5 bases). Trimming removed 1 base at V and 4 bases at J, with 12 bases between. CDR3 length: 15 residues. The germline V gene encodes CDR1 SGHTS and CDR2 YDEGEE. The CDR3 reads CASSLRGSLGNTIYF. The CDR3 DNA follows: TGTGCCAGCAGCTTGAGGGGCAGTCTCGGAAACACCATATATTTT. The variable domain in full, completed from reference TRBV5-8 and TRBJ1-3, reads EAGVTQSPTHLIKTRGQQATLRCSPISGHTSVYWYQQALGLGLQFLLWYDEGEERNRGNFPPRFSGRQFPNYSSELNVNALELEDSALYLCASSLRGSLGNTIYFGEGSWLTVV.

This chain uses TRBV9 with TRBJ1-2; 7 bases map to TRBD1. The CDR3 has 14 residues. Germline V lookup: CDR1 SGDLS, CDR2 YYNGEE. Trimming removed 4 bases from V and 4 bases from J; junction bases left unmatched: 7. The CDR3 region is CASSQGEGAYGYTF. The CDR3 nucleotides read TGTGCCAGCAGCCAGGGGGAGGGCGCCTATGGCTACACCTTC.

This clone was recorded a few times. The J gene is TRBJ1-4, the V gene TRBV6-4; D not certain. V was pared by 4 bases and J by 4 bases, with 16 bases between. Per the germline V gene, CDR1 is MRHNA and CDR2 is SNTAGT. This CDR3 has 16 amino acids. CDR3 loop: CASSGPKMEDNEKLFF. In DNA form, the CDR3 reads TGTGCCAGCAGTGGCCCGAAGATGGAGGATAATGAAAAACTGTTTTTT.

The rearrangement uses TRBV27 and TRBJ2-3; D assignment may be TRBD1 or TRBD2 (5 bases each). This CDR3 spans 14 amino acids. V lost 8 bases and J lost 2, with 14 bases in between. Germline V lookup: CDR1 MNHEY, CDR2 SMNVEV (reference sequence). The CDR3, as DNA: TGTGCCAGCGGTGAGTGGGGGACCACAGATACGCAGTATTTT. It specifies CASGEWGTTDTQYF.

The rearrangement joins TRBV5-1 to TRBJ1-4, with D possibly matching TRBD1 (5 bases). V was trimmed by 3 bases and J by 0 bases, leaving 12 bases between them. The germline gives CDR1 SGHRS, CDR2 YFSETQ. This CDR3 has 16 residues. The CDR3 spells CASSSGRGATNEKLFF. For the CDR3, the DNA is TGCGCCAGCAGCTCCGGTCGGGGGGCAACTAATGAAAAACTGTTTTTT. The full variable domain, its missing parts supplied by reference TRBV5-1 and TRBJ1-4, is KAGVTQTPRYLIKTRGQQVTLSCSPISGHRSVSWYQQTPGQGLQFLFEYFSETQRNKGNFPGRFSGRQFSNSRSEMNVSTLELGDSALYLCASSSGRGATNEKLFFGSGTQLSVL.

CDR3 DNA: TGTGCCAGTAGAGGGTTGGACTCCTACGAGCAGTACTTC. Amino acids: CASRGLDSYEQYF. The chain joins TRBV19 to TRBJ2-7; D is uncertain. Trimming removed 6 bases at V and 0 bases at J, with 9 bases between. The germline CDR1 and CDR2 sequences are LNHDA and SQIVND (reference sequence). The CDR3 extends over 13 amino acids.

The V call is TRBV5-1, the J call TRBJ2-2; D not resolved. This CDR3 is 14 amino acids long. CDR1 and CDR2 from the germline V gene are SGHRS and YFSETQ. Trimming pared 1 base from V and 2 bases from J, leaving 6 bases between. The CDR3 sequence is CASSLFGNTGELFF. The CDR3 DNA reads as TGCGCCAGCAGCTTGTTCGGTAACACCGGGGAGCTGTTTTTT.

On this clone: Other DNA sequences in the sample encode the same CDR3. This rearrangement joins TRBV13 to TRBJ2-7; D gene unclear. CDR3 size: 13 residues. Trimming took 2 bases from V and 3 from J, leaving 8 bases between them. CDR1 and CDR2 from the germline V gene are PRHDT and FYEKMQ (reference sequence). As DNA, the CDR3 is TGTGCCAGCAGCTTACTGGGGATCTACGAGCAGTACTTC. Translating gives CASSLLGIYEQYF.

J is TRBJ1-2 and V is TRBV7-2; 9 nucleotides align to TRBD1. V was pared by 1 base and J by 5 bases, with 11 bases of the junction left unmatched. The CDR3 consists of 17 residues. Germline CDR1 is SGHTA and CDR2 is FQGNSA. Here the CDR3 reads CASSLVVSGQGGYGYTF. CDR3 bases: TGTGCCAGCAGCTTAGTTGTGTCGGGACAGGGTGGTTATGGCTACACCTTC.